The clone carrying this T cell receptor beta chain occurred a few times. The antigen is undetermined. The table came from immunoSEQ multiplex PCR; TCRdb's copy has only in-frame clones and leaves some out. The data show 75,000 to 95,000 clones, about 83% seen once. The data were obtained in a study of PD-1 blockade in classical Hodgkin lymphoma. Findings of the study overall: The authors have not defined what causes the repertoire differences, possibly disease activity or prior therapy. Some patients began nivolumab under 1 year after ASCT. These patients were excluded from later analyses. Unlike CD8+ TCR diversity, which did not rise significantly by C4D1, CD4+ TCR diversity did.

This CDR3 has 17 residues. Unmatched junction bases numbered 2, after V lost 1 base and J lost 0 bases. Per germline, CDR1 SGHDN and CDR2 FVKESK. Time point denoted: cycle 4 day 1 (C4D1), after 5 to 7 weeks of nivolumab. After autologous stem cell transplantation all patients relapsed, and prior brentuximab vedotin exposure differed between cohorts. Best responses included complete response and partial response; otherwise, the best response was progressive disease. The chain carries TRBV14 and TRBJ2-6; 8 bases are shared with TRBD2. Sequencing used peripheral blood mononuclear cells (PBMCs), obtained before the fourth cycle of nivolumab. The TCR originated in a human donor with classical Hodgkin lymphoma. CDR3 loop: CASSQGGGSSGANVLTF. The CDR3 region has the DNA TGTGCCAGCAGCCAAGGCGGGGGGAGCTCTGGGGCCAACGTCCTGACTTTC.